The rows below give T cell receptor beta chains drawn from one sample of a study of T cells in localized non-small cell lung cancer. Repertoires were generated with immunoSEQ multiplex PCR, while TCRdb's copy carries only in-frame clones and drops some. The sample records 1,500 to 2,000 clones, 30% to 40% being singletons. The specimen was lung tumor tissue, collected before any cancer treatment. The receptors derive from a woman aged 35-75 years with stage I lung adenocarcinoma. CDR3s include the opening cysteine and the closing phenylalanine or tryptophan. The order of the fields is J gene, clone size, D gene, V gene, CDR3 protein, CDR3 DNA. D genes are given only for firm matches. For some rows the clone size is stated as once, few or many, or as a class when expanded; others skip it.

TRBJ2-7 | - | TRBD2 | TRBV28 | CASSLGASGRYEQYF | TGTGCCAGCAGCCTAGGGGCTAGCGGGAGGTACGAGCAGTACTTC
TRBJ2-1 | once | - | TRBV19 | CASRAKRDNEQFF | TGTGCCAGTAGGGCTAAGCGGGACAATGAGCAGTTCTTC
TRBJ1-1 | few | - | TRBV11-3 | CASSRDRNQNTEAFF | TGTGCCAGCAGCCGTGACAGGAATCAGAACACTGAAGCTTTCTTT
TRBJ2-7 | - | TRBD1 | TRBV2 | CASTGQGASYEQYF | TGTGCCAGCACGGGACAGGGGGCTTCCTACGAGCAGTACTTC
TRBJ1-3 | few | - | TRBV11-3 | CASSLVSGSSGNTIYF | TGTGCCAGCAGCTTAGTCTCAGGGAGCTCTGGAAACACCATATATTTT
TRBJ1-1 | medium-sized | - | TRBV6-8 | CASSYGDGGLNTEAFF | TGTGCCAGCAGTTACGGCGACGGGGGACTGAACACTGAAGCTTTCTTT
TRBJ1-1 | once | - | TRBV30 | CAWRVGNTEAFF | TGTGCCTGGAGGGTGGGAAACACTGAAGCTTTCTTT
TRBJ2-1 | medium-sized | - | TRBV6-8 | CAISGGGEEGEQFF | TGTGCCATCAGTGGAGGGGGCGAAGAGGGTGAGCAGTTCTTC
TRBJ2-1 | - | TRBD2 | TRBV29-1 | CSVDSVAGVNYEQFF | TGCAGCGTTGACTCCGTAGCGGGAGTGAATTATGAGCAGTTCTTC
TRBJ1-1 | - | TRBD1 | TRBV28 | CASSSTGGRTEAFF | TGTGCCAGCAGTTCTACAGGGGGCAGGACTGAAGCTTTCTTT
TRBJ1-4 | medium-sized | - | TRBV7-1 | CASSTQMNEKLFF | TGTGCCAGCAGCACCCAGATGAATGAAAAACTGTTTTTT
TRBJ1-3 | few | - | TRBV11-3 | CASSLDRQGPGNTIYF | TGTGCCAGCAGCTTAGATCGGCAGGGCCCGGGAAACACCATATATTTT